Each of the 18 T cell receptor beta chains below was sequenced from the same sample in a study of blood T cell repertoires in COVID-19. Using immunoSEQ multiplex PCR, the repertoire was profiled, and TCRdb retains in-frame clones only, with some absent. The data show fewer than 300,000 clones, about 87% seen once. Material for sequencing was peripheral blood. These receptors came from a woman in her forties who had recovered from COVID-19.

This chain joins TRBV2 and TRBJ2-7; D is unresolved. The length of the CDR3 is 15 residues. Looked up from germline, CDR1 is SNHLY and CDR2 is FYNNEI. Trimming cost V 2 bases and J 7 bases, with 18 bases left between them. The DNA of the CDR3 is TGTGCCAGCAGTGAAACGTCCCCTTGGGCTCAAGAGCAGTACTTC. Amino acids: CASSETSPWAQEQYF.

The CDR3 region is CASSPQVGADHYGYTF. CDR3 bases: TGCGCCAGCAGCCCTCAAGTGGGGGCGGATCACTATGGCTACACCTTC. The chain combines TRBV4-1 with TRBJ1-2; D is possibly TRBD1 (6 bases). Germline V gives CDR1 MGHRA, CDR2 YSYEKL. The CDR3 covers 16 residues. V was cut by 4 bases and J by 3 bases, with 18 bases left in between.

The chain links TRBV19 to TRBJ2-1; TRBD2 matches at 7 bases. The CDR3 has 17 residues. V lost 4 bases and J lost 4; bases outside the gene matches: 13. The V gene's germline CDR1 is LNHDA and CDR2 SQIVND (reference sequence). The CDR3 loop reads CASSTSPMGGIYNEQFF. The CDR3 bases are TGTGCCAGTAGTACCTCTCCAATGGGGGGGATTTACAATGAGCAGTTCTTC.

As regards this clone: Other nucleotide sequences in the sample specify the same CDR3. This rearrangement joins TRBV9 to TRBJ2-1, with TRBD2 identical over 14 bases. The CDR3 length is 17 residues. The trim removed 4 bases at V and 4 bases at J, leaving 7 bases unmatched. In germline, CDR1 is SGDLS, CDR2 YYNGEE. Here the CDR3 DNA reads TGTGCCAGCAGCACCGGGACTAGCGGGGGCCCATACAATGAGCAGTTCTTC. Its protein is CASSTGTSGGPYNEQFF.

The chain recombines TRBV1 with TRBJ2-1; the table's D call, TRBD2, has no DNA check behind it. TRBV1 is an annotated pseudogene. This CDR3 is 13 amino acids long. The CDR3 protein is CTSRKEGYNEQFF. The CDR3 DNA sequence: TGCACCAGCAGAAAGGAGGGGTACAATGAGCAGTTCTTC.

The chain couples TRBV4-1 to TRBJ2-1, with no clear D. The V gene lost 0 bases and the J gene lost 4 bases, with 10 bases spanning the gap. Germline CDR1 MGHRA, CDR2 YSYEKL. The CDR3 runs 15 residues. Written as DNA, the CDR3 is TGCGCCAGCAGCCAAGACCCGCCAGGTTACAATGAGCAGTTCTTC. Translating it yields CASSQDPPGYNEQFF.

This clone has only one observation. The chain employs TRBV12-5 and TRBJ1-3; weak D call: TRBD1 (6 bases). The CDR3 has 14 residues. From germline, CDR1 is LGHNT and CDR2 FRNRAP. The V gene lost 6 bases and the J gene lost 4 bases, with 13 bases spanning the gap. The CDR3 region has the DNA TGTGCTAGTGGCCTGGGGGGGCTCGGAAACACCATATATTTT. Encoded protein: CASGLGGLGNTIYF.

The chain recombines TRBV4-3 with TRBJ2-4; TRBD1 might be the D (7 bases). V was trimmed by 0 bases and J by 1 base, leaving 13 bases between them. Germline V lookup: CDR1 LGHNA, CDR2 YSLEER. The CDR3 extends over 17 amino acids. CDR3 DNA sequence: TGCGCCAGCAGCCAAGAGCCGACAGGGAGGGCCAAAAACATTCAGTACTTC. The encoded protein is CASSQEPTGRAKNIQYF.

CDR3: CASSQGTSGGADTGELFF. Here the CDR3 DNA reads TGCGCCAGCAGCCAAGGCACTAGCGGGGGGGCCGACACCGGGGAGCTGTTTTTT. This chain connects TRBV4-3 to TRBJ2-2; TRBD2 aligns across 13 bases. The CDR3 extends over 18 amino acids. Per germline, CDR1 LGHNA and CDR2 YSLEER. The J segment lost 3 bases and the V segment lost 1 base, leaving 5 bases of the junction unmatched.

The chain has TRBV10-3 and TRBJ1-2; no definite D call. The germline CDR1 and CDR2 sequences are ENHRY and SYGVKD. The CDR3 contains 14 residues. The V gene lost 5 bases and the J gene lost 0 bases, with 10 bases spanning the gap. The CDR3 DNA sequence: TGTGCCATCAGTCACGATTACTCTAACTATGGCTACACCTTC. This gives the protein CAISHDYSNYGYTF.

The chain couples TRBV24-1 to TRBJ2-2, with a tentative D call TRBD1 (5 bases). CDR3 length: 18 amino acids. Per the germline V gene, CDR1 is KGHDR and CDR2 is SFDVKD. V was pared by 6 bases and J by 0 bases, with 19 bases between. CDR3: CATSSTGFGFPNTGELFF. CDR3 sequence (DNA): TGTGCCACCAGTTCAACAGGTTTTGGGTTCCCGAACACCGGGGAGCTGTTTTTT.

The table lists this clone with a count of one. The chain employs TRBV6-5 and TRBJ1-2; 7 bases match TRBD1. CDR3 size: 14 residues. Germline CDR1 MNHEY, CDR2 SVGAGI. With 0 bases clipped from V and 7 bases from J, the junction kept 5 bases outside the gene matches. The CDR3, as DNA: TGTGCCAGCAGTTACTCAAGACAGGGCCTTGGCTACACCTTC. Translated, it gives CASSYSRQGLGYTF.

There are a few counts of this clone. The chain joins TRBV2 to TRBJ1-2; TRBD1 matches at 8 bases. V was pared by 8 bases and J by 3 bases, with 5 bases of the junction left unmatched. This CDR3 has 13 amino acids. The V gene's germline CDR1 is SNHLY and CDR2 FYNNEI. The CDR3 is CASRGQGDYGYTF. The CDR3 nucleotides are TGTGCCAGCCGAGGACAGGGAGACTATGGCTACACCTTC.

The count of this clone is one. This rearrangement joins TRBV9 to TRBJ1-2; no firm D call. V was pared by 3 bases and J by 3 bases, with 15 bases between. CDR1 and CDR2 (germline): SGDLS, YYNGEE. The length of the CDR3 is 15 residues. The CDR3 DNA follows: TGTGCCAGCAGCGCCCACTGGGAGCCGGACTATGGCTACACCTTC. It encodes CASSAHWEPDYGYTF. Complete variable domain (other parts from reference TRBV9 and TRBJ1-2): DSGVTQTPKHLITATGQRVTLRCSPRSGDLSVYWYQQSLDQGLQFLIQYYNGEERAKGNILERFSAQQFPDLHSELNLSSLELGDSALYFCASSAHWEPDYGYTFGSGTRLTVV.

The V gene is TRBV19, the J gene TRBJ1-2; no clear D. Trimming cost V 4 bases and J 7 bases, with 10 bases left between them. The CDR3 length is 12 residues. Per the germline V gene, CDR1 is LNHDA and CDR2 is SQIVND (reference sequence). This CDR3 is CASSRNTGGYTF. The CDR3 bases are TGTGCCAGTAGTAGGAACACGGGTGGCTACACCTTC.

The chain uses TRBV5-6 and TRBJ1-1; D is possibly TRBD1 (5 bases). The CDR3 totals 14 residues. Germline lookup yields CDR1 SGHDT and CDR2 YYEEEE. V was trimmed by 6 bases and J by 6 bases, leaving 18 bases between them. CDR3 sequence (DNA): TGTGCCAGCACCCTTGGGGGGAACGGCGCTGAAGCTTTCTTT. This translates into CASTLGGNGAEAFF.

The chain employs TRBV27 and TRBJ1-1; a possible D gene is TRBD1 (5 bases). CDR3 length: 15 residues. CDR1 is MNHEY, CDR2 SMNVEV, per germline (reference sequence). Trimming shortened V by 7 bases and J by 1 base, and 16 bases separated the two germline ends. The CDR3 nucleotides read TGTGCCAGCACCCCTGCGGGGGACTGGAACACTGAAGCTTTCTTT. Translating gives CASTPAGDWNTEAFF.

The chain joins TRBV18 to TRBJ2-7, with 10 bases fitting TRBD2. The germline V gene has CDR1 KGHSH and CDR2 LQKENI. Losses at the gene ends were 4 bases for V and 5 bases for J; bases not matched to a gene: 2. This CDR3 comprises 13 residues. The CDR3 spells CASSLGTSDEQYF. DNA for the CDR3: TGTGCCAGCTCACTAGGGACTAGCGACGAGCAGTACTTC. The full variable domain, rest sourced from reference TRBV18 and TRBJ2-7, is NAGVMQNPRHLVRRRGQEARLRCSPMKGHSHVYWYRQLPEEGLKFMVYLQKENIIDESGMPKERFSAEFPKEGPSILRIQQVVRGDSAAYFCASSLGTSDEQYFGPGTRLTVT.